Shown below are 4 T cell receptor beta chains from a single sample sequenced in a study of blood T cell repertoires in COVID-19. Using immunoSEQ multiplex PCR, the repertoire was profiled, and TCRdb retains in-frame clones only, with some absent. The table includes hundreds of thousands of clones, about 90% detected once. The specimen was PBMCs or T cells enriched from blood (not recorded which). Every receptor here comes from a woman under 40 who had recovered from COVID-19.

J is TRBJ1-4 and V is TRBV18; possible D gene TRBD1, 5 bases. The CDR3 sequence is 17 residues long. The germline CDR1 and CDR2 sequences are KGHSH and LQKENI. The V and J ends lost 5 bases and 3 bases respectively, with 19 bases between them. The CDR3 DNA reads TGTGCCAGCTCATTAAGACAGCTACTTGCGGCTAATGAAAAACTGTTTTTT. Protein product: CASSLRQLLAANEKLFF.

The CDR3 region has the DNA TGTGCCAGCAGCCGACCCGGGACTAGCGGGTTTAATGAGCAGTTCTTC. It is translated as CASSRPGTSGFNEQFF. V is TRBV13 and J is TRBJ2-1; TRBD2 matches at 12 bases. The CDR3 consists of 16 residues. CDR1 PRHDT and CDR2 FYEKMQ come from the germline V gene (reference sequence). Trimming took 5 bases from V and 7 from J; bases not matched to a gene: 9. The full variable domain, rest sourced from reference TRBV13 and TRBJ2-1, is AAGVIQSPRHLIKEKRETATLKCYPIPRHDTVYWYQQGPGQDPQFLISFYEKMQSDKGSIPDRFSAQQFSDYHSELNMSSLELGDSALYFCASSRPGTSGFNEQFFGPGTRLTVL.

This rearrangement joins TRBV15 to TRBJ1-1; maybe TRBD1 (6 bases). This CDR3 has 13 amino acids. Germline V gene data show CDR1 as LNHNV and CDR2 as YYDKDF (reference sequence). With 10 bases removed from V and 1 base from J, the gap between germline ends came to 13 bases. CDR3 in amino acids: CAISTGPNTEAFF. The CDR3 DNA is TGTGCCATCTCGACAGGACCGAACACTGAAGCTTTCTTT.

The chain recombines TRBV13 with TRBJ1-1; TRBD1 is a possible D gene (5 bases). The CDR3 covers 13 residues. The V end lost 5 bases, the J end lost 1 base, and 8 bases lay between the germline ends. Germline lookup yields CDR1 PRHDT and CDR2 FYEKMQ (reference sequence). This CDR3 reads CASSLGGNTEAFF. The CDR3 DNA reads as TGTGCCAGCAGCCTCGGGGGGAACACTGAAGCTTTCTTT.